What follows is one TCR beta chain and its context. Its cognate antigen is unknown. Profiled with immunoSEQ multiplex PCR; TCRdb holds only in-frame clones, not every one. The profile shows over 5,000 clones, around two thirds of them singletons. Looked up from germline, CDR1 is MGHRA and CDR2 is YSYEKL. The V end lost 0 bases, the J end lost 6 bases, and 12 bases lay between the germline ends. The CDR3 consists of 15 residues. The sample originates from a study of CD8 T cell repertoires and HIV-1 epitope variants. Overall study: Separate wells received one of Twenty-five Gag or Nef variant peptides. Controls were a CMV, EBV and flu peptide pool, Ebola AY9 negative control, and no-peptide well. Tested: three Gag epitope families, Nef HW9 and YT9. Autologous T cell-negative cells served as antigen-presenting cells in equal numbers.

V is TRBV4-1 and J is TRBJ1-5; D is possibly TRBD1 (6 bases). The TCR originated in a male donor with HIV. The material sequenced was cultured CD8+ T cells derived from PBMCs. The CDR3 sequence: CASSQDVGGTQPQHF. The CDR3 region has the DNA TGCGCCAGCAGCCAAGACGTCGGGGGCACTCAGCCCCAGCATTTT.